The entry that follows covers one T cell receptor beta chain sequence. Its antigen is as yet unknown. The data were taken from a study of T cell responses to AZD1222 COVID-19 vaccine. The wider study: It was second doses at about 4 or about 12 weeks that were pooled.

Produced via immunoSEQ multiplex PCR; TCRdb's table is partial and in-frame only. The repertoire has 100,000 to 150,000 clones, around 87% of them found once; the top ten carry around 9.3%. Study conclusions and caveats: The study identified only five or six AZD1222 recipients as seropositive at baseline. Spike-specific TCRs gained breadth and depth after people received two AZD1222 doses.

This CDR3 is 13 amino acids long. Germline assignment: CDR1 SGHAT and CDR2 FQNNGV. J gave up 4 bases and V 5 bases, and 2 bases lay outside the gene matches. This specimen was peripheral blood, taken on day 0 of AZD1222 vaccination. The rearrangement links TRBV11-2 to TRBJ2-1; 7 nucleotides match TRBD2. The TCR sequence derives from an adult in good health. The CDR3 DNA follows: TGTGCCAGCAGCGGGGGGGGTTACAATGAGCAGTTCTTC. Protein product: CASSGGGYNEQFF. Supplemented by reference TRBV11-2 and TRBJ2-1, the full variable domain reads EAGVAQSPRYKIIEKRQSVAFWCNPISGHATLYWYQQILGQGPKLLIQFQNNGVVDDSQLPKDRFSAERLKGVDSTLKIQPAKLEDSAVYLCASSGGGYNEQFFGPGTRLTVL.